The text below deals with one T cell receptor (beta chain). These data are taken from a study of blood T cell repertoires in COVID-19. Study context: T cells, B-cell-depleted T cells, or PBMCs supplied cDNA or gDNA.

Here immunoSEQ multiplex PCR was the method, and the copy in TCRdb shows in-frame clones only, minus some. The sample lists under 200,000 clones, 75% to 90% occurring once. The CDR3 covers 12 residues. Per the germline V gene, CDR1 is SNHLY and CDR2 is FYNNEI. V was clipped by 1 base and J by 9 bases, with 7 bases between them. The sequence was collected from a man aged 55 to 70 with acute or convalescent COVID-19. The rearrangement uses TRBV2 and TRBJ1-3; D unclear. Sequencing was carried out using peripheral blood. The CDR3 sequence: CASSEDSGTIYF. In nucleotides, the CDR3 is TGTGCCAGCAGTGAAGATTCGGGCACCATATATTTT.